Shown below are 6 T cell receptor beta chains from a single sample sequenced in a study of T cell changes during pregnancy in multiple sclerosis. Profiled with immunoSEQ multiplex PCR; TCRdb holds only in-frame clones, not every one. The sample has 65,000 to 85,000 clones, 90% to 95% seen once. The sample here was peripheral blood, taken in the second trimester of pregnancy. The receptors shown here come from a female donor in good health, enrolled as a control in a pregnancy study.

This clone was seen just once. The CDR3 here is CASSAGTGEYNEQFF. The CDR3 nucleotides are TGTGCCAGCAGCGCCGGGACAGGGGAATACAATGAGCAGTTCTTC. The chain uses TRBV9 and TRBJ2-1; TRBD1 agrees at 10 bases. The CDR3 contains 15 residues. Losses at the gene ends were 3 bases for V and 4 bases for J; bases not matched to a gene: 4. Germline-derived CDR1 and CDR2 are SGDLS and YYNGEE.

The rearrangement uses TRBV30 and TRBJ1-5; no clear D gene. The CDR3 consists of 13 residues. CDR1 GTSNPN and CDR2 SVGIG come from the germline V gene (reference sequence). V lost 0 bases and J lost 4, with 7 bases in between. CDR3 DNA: TGTGCCTGGAGTGTACGGGGTAATCAGCCCCAGCATTTT. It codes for CAWSVRGNQPQHF. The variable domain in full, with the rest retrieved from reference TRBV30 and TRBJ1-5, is SQTIHQWPATLVQPVGSPLSLECTVEGTSNPNLYWYRQAAGRGLQLLFYSVGIGQISSEVPQNLSASRPQDRQFILSSKKLLLSDSGFYLCAWSVRGNQPQHFGDGTRLSIL.

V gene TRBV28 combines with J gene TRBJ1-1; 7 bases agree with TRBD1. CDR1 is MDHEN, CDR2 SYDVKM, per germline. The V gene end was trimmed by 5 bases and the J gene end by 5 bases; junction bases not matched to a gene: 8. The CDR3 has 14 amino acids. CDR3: CASSALTGSTEAFF. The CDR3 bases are TGTGCCAGCAGTGCTCTGACAGGGAGTACTGAAGCTTTCTTT. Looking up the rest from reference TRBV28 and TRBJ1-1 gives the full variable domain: DVKVTQSSRYLVKRTGEKVFLECVQDMDHENMFWYRQDPGLGLRLIYFSYDVKMKEKGDIPEGYSVSREKKERFSLILESASTNQTSMYLCASSALTGSTEAFFGQGTRLTVV.

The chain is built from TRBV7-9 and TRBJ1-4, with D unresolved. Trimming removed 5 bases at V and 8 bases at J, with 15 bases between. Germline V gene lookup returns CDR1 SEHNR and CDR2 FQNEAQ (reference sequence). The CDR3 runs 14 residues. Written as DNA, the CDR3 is TGTGCCAGCAGCCTTACAGACACCTGGGAAAAACTGTTTTTT. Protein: CASSLTDTWEKLFF.

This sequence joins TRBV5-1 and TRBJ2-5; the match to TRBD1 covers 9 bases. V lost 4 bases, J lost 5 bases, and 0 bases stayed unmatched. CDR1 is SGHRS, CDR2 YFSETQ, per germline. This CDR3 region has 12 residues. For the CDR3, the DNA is TGCGCCAGCAGCGACAGGGGGGAGACCCAGTACTTC. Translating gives CASSDRGETQYF.

CDR3 loop: CASRFDRGPTEAFF. CDR3 DNA sequence: TGCGCCAGCAGGTTCGACAGGGGGCCTACTGAAGCTTTCTTT. The chain uses TRBV5-1 and TRBJ1-1; 10 positions match TRBD1. Germline assignment: CDR1 SGHRS and CDR2 YFSETQ. This CDR3 has 14 amino acids. Losses at the gene ends were 5 bases for V and 5 bases for J; bases not matched to a gene: 6. The complete variable domain, with remaining parts taken from reference TRBV5-1 and TRBJ1-1, reads KAGVTQTPRYLIKTRGQQVTLSCSPISGHRSVSWYQQTPGQGLQFLFEYFSETQRNKGNFPGRFSGRQFSNSRSEMNVSTLELGDSALYLCASRFDRGPTEAFFGQGTRLTVV.